This T cell receptor (beta chain) came from a study of T-cell memory formation after mild COVID-19. Libraries for TCRalpha and TCRbeta carried sample barcodes and unique molecular identifiers via 5'RACE. One entry per CDR3 protein results from TCRdb running MiXCR on the 5' RACE reads. The sample shows some 300,000 distinct CDR3 sequences, 20% to 25% of them seen only once. This CDR3 has 14 residues. V gave up 5 bases and J gave up 7 bases, with 16 bases separating them. CDR1 and CDR2 (germline): SGHTA, FQGNSA. As regards this clonotype: The antigen is undetermined.

Regarding the study as a whole: Cross-reactive memory apparently joined, as some responding clones appeared in pre-infection memory.

The source material was PBMCs or a T cell subset sorted from them (not recorded which). The V call is TRBV7-2, the J call TRBJ2-3; D may be TRBD1 or TRBD2 (5 bases each). The sequence was collected from a man aged 18-30 years who had mild COVID-19 (a few samples of this study predate the infection). Cell type and time point are not known. The CDR3 here is CASSAPNPGHTQYF. CDR3 bases: TGTGCCAGCAGCGCGCCGAATCCGGGGCATACGCAGTATTTT.